The present TCR beta chain was sequenced within a study of shared clonotypes between healthy human individuals. In the original analysis: ImmunoSEQ yielded junction-only sequences lacking quality scores, so filtering differed. The assay was immunoSEQ multiplex PCR, and TCRdb's table has in-frame clones only and misses some. The V and J calls and clone size were taken over from that table, and D and trimming were inferred from the DNA. The data hold roughly 96,000 clones, with around 43% observed a single time. At least ten counts were recorded for this clone. Its antigen is as yet unknown. Study-wide points: Sampling included only blood; tissue repertoires likely differ.

J was trimmed by 3 bases and V by 4 bases; bases with no gene match: 6. The CDR3 runs 15 residues. The germline gives CDR1 SGHRS, CDR2 YFSETQ. The genes are TRBV5-1 and TRBJ2-1, with TRBD1 matching over 8 bases. The sequenced material came from PBMCs. The sequence was collected from a woman aged 40 to 50 in good health. Some clones in this sample may be carry-over from other donors' samples. The CDR3 nucleotides are TGCGCCAGCAGCCTTTCGGGACAGGTCTACAATGAGCAGTTCTTC. Encoded protein: CASSLSGQVYNEQFF. The variable domain in full, completed from reference TRBV5-1 and TRBJ2-1, reads KAGVTQTPRYLIKTRGQQVTLSCSPISGHRSVSWYQQTPGQGLQFLFEYFSETQRNKGNFPGRFSGRQFSNSRSEMNVSTLELGDSALYLCASSLSGQVYNEQFFGPGTRLTVL.